The present TCR beta chain was sequenced within a study of blood T cells in healthy people across ages. Study-level points and caveats: Higher naive T cell percentage went strongly together with higher TCR beta diversity. Those diversity estimates obtained from one million T cells were thought to be underestimates.

Total RNA extracted from each sample amounted to at least 5.5 micrograms. A remark on this clonotype: Antigen unknown.

The length of the CDR3 is 14 residues. V was pared by 8 bases and J by 10 bases, with 18 bases between. CDR1 is MNHNS, CDR2 SASEGT, per germline. A second PCR of roughly 7 to 11 cycles used a sample-barcoded 5' primer and a J-beta primer mix. MiXCR, run by TCRdb on the 5' RACE reads, gives a single entry per CDR3 protein. The sample contains some 860,000 distinct CDR3 sequences, more than 55% of which appear only once. V gene TRBV6-1 combines with J gene TRBJ1-6, with D perhaps matching TRBD1 (6 bases). Source material: blood. The origin of this receptor is a man aged 35-49 years in good health. The CDR3 sequence is CASRTDLVRSPLHF. In DNA, the CDR3 is TGTGCCAGCCGGACAGACCTAGTCAGGTCACCCCTCCACTTT.